The 24 T cell receptor beta chains below come from one sample, sequenced in a study of T cells in Graves' hyperthyroidism and ophthalmopathy. The CDR3 regions of TCR beta were amplified from RNA transcripts. The HTBI set primed first-round TCR CDR3 RT-PCR. TCRdb analysed the multiplex PCR reads with MiXCR anew, one entry per CDR3 protein. The data contain roughly 720,000 distinct CDR3 sequences, roughly a sixth of them seen just once; the ten biggest clones take up roughly a sixth. Sequences were obtained from blood. The receptors were gathered from a man between 50 and 59 years old with Graves' hyperthyroidism.

The chain links TRBV6-1 to TRBJ2-7; 7 bases are a match to TRBD2. V was pared by 8 bases and J by 4 bases, with 14 bases of the junction left unmatched. The CDR3 totals 15 residues. CDR1 and CDR2 (germline): MNHNS, SASEGT. In DNA, the CDR3 is TGTGCCAGCGGGGAACAAGCGGGAAGTCTATACGAGCAGTACTTC. Amino acid sequence: CASGEQAGSLYEQYF.

This chain connects TRBV7-2 to TRBJ2-3; the D is unclear. Germline V CDR1 and CDR2: SGHTA, FQGNSA. This CDR3 is 17 amino acids long. Trimming shortened V by 1 base and J by 0 bases, and 14 bases separated the two germline ends. CDR3 region: CASSLVGSVGSTDTQYF. Here the CDR3 DNA reads TGTGCCAGCAGCTTAGTTGGCTCTGTCGGGAGCACAGATACGCAGTATTTT.

This clonotype was counted between two and nine times. The rearrangement joins TRBV6-1 to TRBJ2-1; D could derive from TRBD1 or TRBD2 (5 bases each). The germline V gene encodes CDR1 MNHNS and CDR2 SASEGT. This CDR3 is 18 amino acids long. V gave up 3 bases and J gave up 2 bases, with 20 bases separating them. In nucleotides, the CDR3 is TGTGCCAGCAGTGACGGGACCCGTTATTACTACACCTACAATGAGCAGTTCTTC. Protein sequence: CASSDGTRYYYTYNEQFF.

The chain uses TRBV28 and TRBJ2-5; 8 bases map to TRBD2. The V and J ends lost 6 bases and 5 bases, in that order; junction bases with no gene match: 8. The germline V gene has CDR1 MDHEN and CDR2 SYDVKM. The CDR3 spans 14 residues. CDR3 coding DNA: TGTGCCAGCAGGCCCAGCGGGAGATCGGAGACCCAGTACTTC. This gives the protein CASRPSGRSETQYF.

This clonotype was seen at least ten times. This chain links TRBV10-3 with TRBJ1-3; TRBD1 matches at 7 bases. Germline CDR1 ENHRY, CDR2 SYGVKD. This CDR3 has 13 residues. The ends lost 10 bases at V and 6 bases at J; junction bases unmatched: 9. The CDR3 reads CASGGTEENTIYF. Written as DNA, the CDR3 is TGTGCCAGCGGAGGGACAGAAGAAAACACCATATATTTT.

With respect to this clonotype: One base away lies a much larger clone, so this may be a sequencing read error. This chain uses TRBV13 with TRBJ2-3; D is possibly TRBD2 (5 bases). Trimming took 4 bases from V and 4 from J, leaving 6 bases between them. This CDR3 region has 12 residues. Germline values: CDR1 PRHDT, CDR2 FYEKMQ (reference sequence). The CDR3 loop is CASSWGADTQYF. DNA for the CDR3: TGTGCCAGCAGCTGGGGAGCAGATACGCAGTATTTT. The entire variable domain, with the rest obtained from reference TRBV13 and TRBJ2-3, is as follows: AAGVIQSPRHLIKEKRETATLKCYPIPRHDTVYWYQQGPGQDPQFLISFYEKMQSDKGSIPDRFSAQQFSDYHSELNMSSLELGDSALYFCASSWGADTQYFGPGTRLTVL.

This clonotype was seen a few times. The gene calls are TRBV28 and TRBJ2-7; D is ambiguous. Trimming stripped 7 bases from V and 5 bases from J, with 18 bases between. The CDR3 has 14 residues. Per the germline V gene, CDR1 is MDHEN and CDR2 is SYDVKM. In DNA, the CDR3 is TGTGCCAGCAACTTCGTCGGCACCAGGAACGAGCAGTACTTC. Translation: CASNFVGTRNEQYF. The variable domain in full, completed from reference TRBV28 and TRBJ2-7, reads DVKVTQSSRYLVKRTGEKVFLECVQDMDHENMFWYRQDPGLGLRLIYFSYDVKMKEKGDIPEGYSVSREKKERFSLILESASTNQTSMYLCASNFVGTRNEQYFGPGTRLTVT.

The chain is built from TRBV20-1 and TRBJ2-1, with 11 bases that match TRBD2. Germline CDR1 and CDR2: DFQATT and SNEGSKA (reference sequence). The CDR3 runs to 13 residues. The CDR3 region is CSPTGTSGNEQFF. CDR3 DNA: TGCAGCCCGACCGGGACTAGCGGCAATGAGCAGTTCTTC.

The chain links TRBV5-1 to TRBJ2-5, with unresolved D. Trimming took off 4 bases at V and 1 base at J, with 11 bases between the two ends. CDR3 size: 14 residues. CDR1 and CDR2 from the germline V gene are SGHRS and YFSETQ. The CDR3 DNA reads as TGCGCCAGCAGCCCTCGACTGGGCCAAGAGACCCAGTACTTC. Residues: CASSPRLGQETQYF. Full variable domain (outside the CDR3, taken from reference TRBV5-1 and TRBJ2-5): KAGVTQTPRYLIKTRGQQVTLSCSPISGHRSVSWYQQTPGQGLQFLFEYFSETQRNKGNFPGRFSGRQFSNSRSEMNVSTLELGDSALYLCASSPRLGQETQYFGPGTRLLVL.

This clonotype was seen many times. The J gene is TRBJ2-3, the V gene TRBV2; perhaps TRBD2 as D (6 bases). V was clipped by 8 bases and J by 1 base, with 16 bases between them. Germline V gene lookup returns CDR1 SNHLY and CDR2 FYNNEI. CDR3 length: 15 amino acids. The CDR3 sequence is CASGRMGVGTDTQYF. Here the CDR3 DNA reads TGTGCCAGCGGGAGGATGGGCGTCGGCACAGATACGCAGTATTTT.

In this sample, this clonotype turned up many times. V and J are TRBV19 and TRBJ1-1; D call uncertain. CDR1 is LNHDA, CDR2 SQIVND, per germline (reference sequence). V dropped 2 bases and J dropped 4 bases, with 14 bases sitting between them. The CDR3 is 15 residues long. For the CDR3, the DNA is TGTGCCAGTAGTATAAAGGAATTCCCGGCCACTGAAGCTTTCTTT. Its translation is CASSIKEFPATEAFF.

As to this clonotype: A much larger clone lies one base from this, so it may be a read error. This chain connects TRBV11-2 to TRBJ1-2; 11 bases are a match to TRBD1. Trimming removed 5 bases from V and 4 bases from J; junction bases left unmatched: 6. In germline, CDR1 is SGHAT, CDR2 FQNNGV. The CDR3 has 15 amino acids. CDR3 amino acids: CASSTWTGGGYGYTF. The CDR3 nucleotides read TGTGCCAGCAGCACTTGGACAGGGGGCGGCTATGGCTACACCTTC. Full variable domain (missing parts from reference TRBV11-2 and TRBJ1-2): EAGVAQSPRYKIIEKRQSVAFWCNPISGHATLYWYQQILGQGPKLLIQFQNNGVVDDSQLPKDRFSAERLKGVDSTLKIQPAKLEDSAVYLCASSTWTGGGYGYTFGSGTRLTVV.

The chain couples TRBV11-2 to TRBJ2-2; possibly TRBD2 for D (5 bases). In germline, CDR1 is SGHAT, CDR2 FQNNGV. V was pared by 0 bases and J by 1 base, with 9 bases between. The CDR3 consists of 16 residues. DNA for the CDR3: TGTGCCAGCAGCTTAGATCGGAGCGGGAACACCGGGGAGCTGTTTTTT. Amino acid sequence: CASSLDRSGNTGELFF.

This clonotype was observed many times. The chain is built from TRBV14 and TRBJ2-7; tentatively, D is TRBD2 (5 bases). V was shortened by 0 bases and J by 7 bases, with 19 bases between the two germline ends. CDR1 is SGHDN and CDR2 is FVKESK in the germline V gene. The CDR3 contains 16 residues. The CDR3 DNA is TGTGCCAGCAGCCAAGATATTTGGGGAGCCTCCCGAGAGCAGTACTTC. Its protein product is CASSQDIWGASREQYF.

This clonotype appeared many times. The chain employs TRBV7-9 and TRBJ1-5, with a possible D match to TRBD1 (5 bases). CDR1 is SEHNR and CDR2 is FQNEAQ in the germline V gene (reference sequence). V shed 3 bases and J shed 3 bases, with 6 bases lying between them. The CDR3 totals 13 residues. The CDR3 is CASSLDTNQPQHF. CDR3 nucleotides: TGTGCCAGCAGCTTGGACACCAATCAGCCCCAGCATTTT.

This clonotype came up many times. This chain uses TRBV7-8 with TRBJ2-1; D could derive from TRBD1 or TRBD2 (5 bases each). The germline V and J ends were trimmed by 2 bases and 5 bases, with 22 bases remaining between them. The CDR3 has 18 residues. Germline V gene lookup returns CDR1 SGHVS and CDR2 FQNEAQ. This CDR3 is CASSLTPAAEWGNNEQFF. CDR3 coding DNA: TGTGCCAGCAGCTTAACACCAGCAGCGGAGTGGGGCAACAATGAGCAGTTCTTC.

This clonotype was found a few times. This rearrangement joins TRBV27 to TRBJ1-2; 7 positions agree with TRBD1. CDR3 length equals 19 residues. Germline CDR1 and CDR2: MNHEY and SMNVEV (reference sequence). J gave up 0 bases and V 4 bases, and 17 bases lay outside the gene matches. The CDR3 protein is CASSSAQGNPTSANYGYTF. DNA of the CDR3: TGTGCCAGCAGTTCGGCACAGGGGAATCCGACTTCAGCTAACTATGGCTACACCTTC.

This clonotype showed up just a few times. CDR3 coding DNA: TGTGCCAGCAGCCAAGATCTTGACCTAGCGGGTAGCACAGATACGCAGTATTTT. Protein: CASSQDLDLAGSTDTQYF. This chain connects TRBV14 to TRBJ2-3, with 8 bases that match TRBD2. Germline values: CDR1 SGHDN, CDR2 FVKESK. This CDR3 spans 18 amino acids. The V segment lost 0 bases and the J segment 0 bases; nucleotides outside the gene matches: 8.

The chain joins TRBV19 to TRBJ2-2; the D is unclear. The CDR3 contains 14 residues. V was trimmed by 6 bases and J by 0 bases, leaving 8 bases between them. Germline V gene lookup returns CDR1 LNHDA and CDR2 SQIVND (reference sequence). CDR3 residues: CASSPDTNTGELFF. The CDR3 DNA is TGTGCCAGTAGCCCAGATACGAACACCGGGGAGCTGTTTTTT.

This clonotype was observed many times. This rearrangement joins TRBV27 to TRBJ2-1; 8 nucleotides match TRBD2. With 3 bases clipped from V and 3 bases from J, the junction kept 4 bases outside the gene matches. The CDR3 is made up of 15 amino acids. CDR1 is MNHEY and CDR2 is SMNVEV in the germline V gene (reference sequence). The DNA of the CDR3 is TGTGCCAGCAGTTTCGGGACTAGTGTCTACAATGAGCAGTTCTTC. This codes for CASSFGTSVYNEQFF.

In its sample, this clonotype was seen many times. The chain links TRBV19 to TRBJ2-1; D possibly corresponds to TRBD2 (5 bases). The V gene's germline CDR1 is LNHDA and CDR2 SQIVND (reference sequence). Deletions cut 8 bases from V and 6 bases from J, with 17 bases between. This CDR3 is 14 amino acids long. CDR3 nucleotides: TGTGCCAGTGGAGGAGCGGTAACTTCCAATGAGCAGTTCTTC. Protein product: CASGGAVTSNEQFF.

In the case of this clonotype: The junction does not match germline at one end; this may be a read error. The chain couples TRBV6-2 or TRBV6-3 to TRBJ2-4, with a tentative D call TRBD2 (6 bases). The CDR3 sequence is 12 residues long. Germline V gene sequence: CDR1 MNHEY, CDR2 SVGEGT. The chain's CDR3 is CASSYAGSGQCF. CDR3 nucleotides: TGTGCCAGCAGTTACGCGGGTAGCGGTCAGTGCTTC.

About this clonotype itself: This may arise from a read error, as a much more abundant clone is one base away. This rearrangement joins TRBV27 to TRBJ2-1; D is tentatively TRBD1 or TRBD2 (5 bases each). Germline loops: CDR1 MNHEY, CDR2 SMNVEV (reference sequence). The CDR3 runs 14 residues. The CDR3 nucleotides are TGTGCCAGCAGGGGGGTTGCAGAGAACAATGAGCGGTTCTTC. Its translation is CASRGVAENNERFF.

This clonotype was seen a handful of times. V and J are TRBV29-1 and TRBJ2-2; D call uncertain. The ends were cut back, 7 bases at V and 2 bases at J, with 14 bases in the middle. Germline V gives CDR1 SQVTM, CDR2 ANQGSEA. This CDR3 spans 14 amino acids. The CDR3: CSADTDRNTGELFF. The DNA for the CDR3 is TGCAGCGCCGACACGGACCGCAACACCGGGGAGCTGTTTTTT.